This record looks at one TCR beta chain sequence and its context. The entry originates in a study of blood T cell repertoires in COVID-19. Study background: Some COVID-19 samples were acute and others convalescent; all came from the United States, Italy and Spain. In each case, the material was cDNA or gDNA derived from T cells, B-cell-depleted T cells, or PBMCs.

Per the authors' pipeline: Estimates of nucleated cell counts were drawn from the amplification of reference gene primers. TCRdb's copy holds only in-frame clones and misses some; the assay was immunoSEQ multiplex PCR. V, J and clone size reflect that table, while D and trimming were determined from the DNA. The sample records 110,000 or so clones, about nine tenths being singletons. The germline V gene has CDR1 LGHNA and CDR2 YNFKEQ. Trimming at V came to 0 bases and at J to 4 bases, leaving 4 bases not matched to a gene. The CDR3 is made up of 15 amino acids. This sequence originates from a woman between 45 and 65 years old with acute or convalescent COVID-19. Sequenced material: peripheral blood. The genes are TRBV4-2 and TRBJ1-2, with TRBD1 matching over 8 bases. The CDR3 region has the DNA TGTGCCAGCAGCCAAGACAGGGGGCGCGTCTATGGCTACACCTTC. Its translation is CASSQDRGRVYGYTF.